This T cell receptor (beta chain) was identified in a study of cytomegalovirus exposure and HLA in healthy donors. At the level of the study: The study's early data release held tens of millions of unique TCRs from HLA-typed donors.

This CDR3 contains 15 residues. V dropped 8 bases and J dropped 5; count of bases not matched to a gene: 14. Germline V gene sequence: CDR1 MGHDK, CDR2 SYGVNS. Use of 60 Vbeta and 13 Jbeta primers characterized the PCR. The assay was immunoSEQ multiplex PCR, and TCRdb's table has in-frame clones only and misses some. The sample yields a few hundred thousand clones, about 80% seen once. V gene TRBV25-1 combines with J gene TRBJ2-5, with TRBD1 identical over 7 bases. The source of this sequence is a girl aged 10 to 17 in good health and CMV-seronegative. Material for sequencing was PBMCs. The CDR3 nucleotides are TGTGCCAGCTCCCCCTCCGGGACAGCGTGGGAGACCCAGTACTTC. It codes for CASSPSGTAWETQYF.